This T cell receptor beta chain appears in the sequencing data of a study of blood T cell repertoires in COVID-19. This CDR3 spans 15 amino acids. Germline lookup yields CDR1 MNHEY and CDR2 SVGAGI. V was shortened by 2 bases and J by 4 bases, with 14 bases between the two germline ends. Sequenced by immunoSEQ multiplex PCR; TCRdb stores in-frame clones only, minus some. The repertoire holds around 100,000 clones, with 75% to 90% as singletons. The sequence derives from a woman aged 60-75 years with COVID-19, enrolled during active disease. What was sequenced was peripheral blood. V gene TRBV6-5 combines with J gene TRBJ1-2; tentative D call: TRBD1 (6 bases). This chain's CDR3 is CASSYGGASSYGYTF. The CDR3 DNA reads TGTGCCAGCAGTTACGGGGGGGCCAGCTCCTATGGCTACACCTTC.